The present entry profiles one T cell receptor beta chain with its context. Its cognate antigen is unknown. Researchers took RNA transcripts and amplified the TCR beta CDR3 regions from them. TCR CDR3 regions were first amplified by RT-PCR with HTBI primers. TCRdb processed the multiplex PCR reads anew with MiXCR; each CDR3 protein has one entry. The profile shows approximately 500,000 distinct CDR3 sequences, around 45% of them singletons. This entry is derived from a study of T cells in Graves' hyperthyroidism and ophthalmopathy. Study observations and caveats: For ophthalmopathy, model prediction preceded onset by a median about 6.2 months.

V dropped 6 bases and J dropped 9 bases, with 20 bases sitting between them. This CDR3 contains 14 residues. Germline lookup yields CDR1 LNHNV and CDR2 YYDKDF (reference sequence). V and J are TRBV15 and TRBJ2-5, with D possibly matching TRBD2 (6 bases). The TCR originated in a woman aged 18-29 years with Graves' hyperthyroidism. The sample consisted of peripheral blood or thyroid tissue (not recorded which). The CDR3 spells CATSRTGGYQPQYF. For the CDR3, the DNA is TGTGCCACCAGTCGGACCGGGGGATATCAGCCCCAGTACTTC.